Following are 5 T cell receptor beta chains from one sample sequenced in a study of technical replicates of blood from a few donors. The assay was immunoSEQ multiplex PCR, and TCRdb's table has in-frame clones only and misses some. The sample yields over 60,000 clones, approximately 93% seen once. Sequenced material: T cells isolated from PBMCs. The receptors originated from a human donor in good health.

The chain recombines TRBV5-8 with TRBJ2-2; 11 bases match TRBD2. Trimming cost V 5 bases and J 5 bases; bases outside gene matches: 5. This CDR3 has 15 residues. Germline loops: CDR1 SGHTS, CDR2 YDEGEE. The CDR3 DNA reads as TGTGCCAGCAGTCCGGGACTAGCGGAGACCGGGGAGCTGTTTTTT. Its protein product is CASSPGLAETGELFF.

J is TRBJ1-6 and V is TRBV19; no clear D. Trimming took 4 bases from V and 0 from J, leaving 13 bases between them. From germline, CDR1 is LNHDA and CDR2 SQIVND (reference sequence). The CDR3 runs 17 residues. The CDR3 is CASSNLRASSYNSPLHF. In nucleotides, the CDR3 is TGTGCCAGTAGTAACCTCAGAGCTAGCTCCTATAATTCACCCCTCCACTTT. Together with reference TRBV19 and TRBJ1-6, the CDR3 gives the full variable domain: DGGITQSPKYLFRKEGQNVTLSCEQNLNHDAMYWYRQDPGQGLRLIYYSQIVNDFQKGDIAEGYSVSREKKESFPLTVTSAQKNPTAFYLCASSNLRASSYNSPLHFGNGTRLTVT.

V usage is TRBV27 and J usage is TRBJ2-1; possible D gene TRBD2, 6 bases. V lost 2 bases to trimming and J lost 6 bases, with 14 bases between them. The CDR3 length is 15 residues. CDR1 MNHEY and CDR2 SMNVEV come from the germline V gene (reference sequence). CDR3 protein: CASSLRGLYSNEQFF. CDR3 DNA sequence: TGTGCCAGCAGTTTAAGGGGACTGTACAGCAATGAGCAGTTCTTC.

The chain is built from TRBV21-1 and TRBJ1-1; no DNA check was done on the table's D call, TRBD1. TRBV21-1 represents a pseudogene. This CDR3 spans 16 amino acids. Here the CDR3 DNA reads TGTGCCAGCAGCATTCAACCGGGACAACTAAACACTGAAGCTTTCTTT. Its protein product is CASSIQPGQLNTEAFF.

This chain joins TRBV5-5 and TRBJ2-7; 7 nucleotides line up with TRBD1. The junction had 6 bases not matched to a gene; V was cut back by 3 bases and J by 3 bases. CDR1 SGHKS and CDR2 YYEKEE come from the germline V gene (reference sequence). The CDR3 consists of 14 residues. The CDR3 spells CASSSLQGIYEQYF. Here the CDR3 DNA reads TGTGCCAGCAGCTCCTTACAGGGGATCTACGAGCAGTACTTC.